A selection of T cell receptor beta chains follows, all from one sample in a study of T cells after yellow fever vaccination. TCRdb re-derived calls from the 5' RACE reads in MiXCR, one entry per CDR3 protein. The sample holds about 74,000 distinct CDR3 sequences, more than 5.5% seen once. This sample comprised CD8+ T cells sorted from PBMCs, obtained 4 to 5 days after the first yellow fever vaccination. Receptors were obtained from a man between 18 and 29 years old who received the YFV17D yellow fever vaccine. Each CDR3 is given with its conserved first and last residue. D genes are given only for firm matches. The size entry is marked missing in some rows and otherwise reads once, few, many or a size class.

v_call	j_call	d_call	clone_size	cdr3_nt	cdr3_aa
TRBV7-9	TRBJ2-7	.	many	TGTGCCAGCAGCCCGGGGGACAGACCCTACGAGCAGTACTTC	CASSPGDRPYEQYF
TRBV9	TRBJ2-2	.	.	TGTGCCAGCAGCGTAGAGGGCTACACCGGGGAGCTGTTTTTT	CASSVEGYTGELFF
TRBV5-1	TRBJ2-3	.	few	TGCGCCAGCAGCTTGGAGCTTGACGATACGCAGTATTTT	CASSLELDDTQYF
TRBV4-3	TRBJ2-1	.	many	TGCGCCAGCAGCCAAGATGGGGGATTATACAATGAGCAGTTCTTC	CASSQDGGLYNEQFF
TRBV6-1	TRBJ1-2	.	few	TGTGCCAGCAGCAAGAGGCTCCAAGGGGGTAACTATGGCTACACCTTC	CASSKRLQGGNYGYTF
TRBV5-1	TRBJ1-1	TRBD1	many	TGCGCCAGCAGCTTGGAGGGGGCTTGGGTTGAAGCTTTCTTT	CASSLEGAWVEAFF
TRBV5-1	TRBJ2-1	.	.	TGCGCCAGCAGCGTAGCCACCAATGAGCAGTTCTTC	CASSVATNEQFF
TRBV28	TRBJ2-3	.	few	TGTGCCAGCAGTTTGCCCTGGACCACAGATACGCAGTATTTT	CASSLPWTTDTQYF
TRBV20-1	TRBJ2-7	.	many	TGCAGTGCCAGGGACGGAGGCTACGAGCAGTACTTC	CSARDGGYEQYF
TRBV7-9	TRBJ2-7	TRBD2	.	TGTGCCAGCAGCTCCCGGACTAGCGCCTCCTACGAGCAGTACTTC	CASSSRTSASYEQYF
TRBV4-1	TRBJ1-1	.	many	TGCGCCAGCAGCCAAGATCACGGAAGTGAAGCTTTCTTT	CASSQDHGSEAFF
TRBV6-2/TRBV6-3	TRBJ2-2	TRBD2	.	TGTGCCAGCAGTTACGGTATCTTGGTGTGGAGCGGGGGGGCTCCCGAAAACACCGGGGAGCTGTTTTTT	CASSYGILVWSGGAPENTGELFF
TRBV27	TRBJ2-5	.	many	TGTGCCAGCAGTTTATACCCTGGGTCAGAGACCCAGTACTTC	CASSLYPGSETQYF
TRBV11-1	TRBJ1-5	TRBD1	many	TGTGCCAGCAGCGGAAGTGAGTCGGGACAGCTGAACGATAGCAATCAGCCCCAGCATTTT	CASSGSESGQLNDSNQPQHF
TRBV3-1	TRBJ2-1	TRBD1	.	TGTGCCATCAGTTACCTCCTCGGGACAGGGAGCTCCTACAATGAGCAGTTCTTC	CAISYLLGTGSSYNEQFF
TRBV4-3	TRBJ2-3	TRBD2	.	TGCGCCAGCAGCCAGGCGACTAGCGGGGTTCAAGATACGCAGTATTTT	CASSQATSGVQDTQYF
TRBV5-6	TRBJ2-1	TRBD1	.	TGTGCCAGCAGCTGGGGACAGAACAATGAGCAGTTCTTC	CASSWGQNNEQFF
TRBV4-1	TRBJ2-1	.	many	TGCGCCAGCAGCCAAGAAGGGAGACAGAGGTTCTTC	CASSQEGRQRFF
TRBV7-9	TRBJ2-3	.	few	TGTGCCAGCAGCTTGATAGGAGAGGCGCAGTATTTT	CASSLIGEAQYF
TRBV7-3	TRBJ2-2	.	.	TGTGCCAGCAGCCCAGGTTTCAACAGCGGGGAGCTGTTTTTT	CASSPGFNSGELFF
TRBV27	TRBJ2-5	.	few	TGTGCCAGCAGTTTATCGACCGCAGGGCGTGAGACCCAGTACTTC	CASSLSTAGRETQYF
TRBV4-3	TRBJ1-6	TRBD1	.	TGCGCCAGCAGCCAAGAATTTAGGGACAGGGATGATTCACCCCTCCACTTT	CASSQEFRDRDDSPLHF
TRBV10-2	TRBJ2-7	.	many	TGCGCCAGCAGGGGAGCCCCATCCTACGAGCAGTACTTC	CASRGAPSYEQYF
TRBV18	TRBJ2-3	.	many	TGTGCCAGCTCACAAACGGTTAGCACAGATACGCAGTATTTT	CASSQTVSTDTQYF
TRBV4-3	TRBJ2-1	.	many	TGCGCCAGCAGGGGGGCCTCAAATGAGCAGTTCTTC	CASRGASNEQFF
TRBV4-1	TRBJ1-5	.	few	TGCGCCAGCAGCCAAGAAGGGCTCGACAATCAGCCCCAGCATTTT	CASSQEGLDNQPQHF
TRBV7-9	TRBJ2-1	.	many	TGTGCCAGCAGCCCCACTGACAATGAGCAGTTCTTC	CASSPTDNEQFF
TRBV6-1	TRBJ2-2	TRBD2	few	TGTGCCAGCAGTGAGGGACTAGCGGCCACCGGGGAGCTGTTTTTT	CASSEGLAATGELFF
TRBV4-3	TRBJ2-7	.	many	TGCGCCAGCAGCCAAGACTCGGTTGGGGCCTCCTACGAGCAGTACTTC	CASSQDSVGASYEQYF
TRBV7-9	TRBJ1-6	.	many	TGTGCCAGCAGCTCGAACGTCCAGGGCGGTTCACCCCTCCACTTT	CASSSNVQGGSPLHF
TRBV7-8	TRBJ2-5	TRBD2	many	TGTGCCAGCAGCTTACAGCGGGGGGGCCGGGAGACCCAGTACTTC	CASSLQRGGRETQYF
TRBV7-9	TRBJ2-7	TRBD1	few	TGTGCCAGCAGCCCCCCATGGTTAGGGGGCAACTACGAGCAGTACTTC	CASSPPWLGGNYEQYF
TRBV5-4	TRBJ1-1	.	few	TGTGCCAGCAGAAGCAGAGCGGGTTCTGCGCCTGAAGCTTTCTTT	CASRSRAGSAPEAFF
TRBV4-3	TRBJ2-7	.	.	TGCGCCAGCAGCCAAGATCTGGGGCCTTCCTACGAGCAGTACTTC	CASSQDLGPSYEQYF
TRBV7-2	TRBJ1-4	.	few	TGTGCCAGCAGCTCTCCGTCGGTGGGGGCGGAAAAACTGTTTTTT	CASSSPSVGAEKLFF
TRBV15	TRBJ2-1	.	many	TGTGCCACCAGCACACAAAGGGAGGTCTACAATGAGCAGTTCTTC	CATSTQREVYNEQFF
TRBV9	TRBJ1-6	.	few	TGTGCCAGCAGCGCCAACAGGGAGAGCTCCTATAATTCACCCCTCCACTTT	CASSANRESSYNSPLHF
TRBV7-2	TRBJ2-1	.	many	TGTGCCAGCAGCTCCTCGGCGGATTACAATGAGCAGTTCTTC	CASSSSADYNEQFF
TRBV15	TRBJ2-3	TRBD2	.	TGTGCCACCAGCCCTCGACTAGCGGGGGGCACAGATACGCAGTATTTT	CATSPRLAGGTDTQYF
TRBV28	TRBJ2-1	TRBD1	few	TGTGCCAGCAGTTGGACAGGGTACAATGAGCAGTTCTTC	CASSWTGYNEQFF
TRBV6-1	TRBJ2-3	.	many	TGTGCCAGCAGGCTTTCACCCAGTCTGTTCACAGATACGCAGTATTTT	CASRLSPSLFTDTQYF
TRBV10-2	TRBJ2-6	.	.	TGCGCCAGCGCTCAGAATCAGGGTGCTGGGGCCAACGTCCTGACTTTC	CASAQNQGAGANVLTF
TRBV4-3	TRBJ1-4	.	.	TGCGCCAGCAGCCCGTACTCCGGCGCGGGTGAAAAACTGTTTTTT	CASSPYSGAGEKLFF
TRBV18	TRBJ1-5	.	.	TGTGCCAGCTCCCCCGGGCAGGCTCGGGGTCAGCCCCAGCATTTT	CASSPGQARGQPQHF
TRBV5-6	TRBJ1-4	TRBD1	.	TGTGCCAGCAGCAGGGGGCTTTTAGATGAAAAACTGTTTTTT	CASSRGLLDEKLFF
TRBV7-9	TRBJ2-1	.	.	TGTGCCAGCAACTTAGGGGGTTCCTACAATGAGCAGTTCTTC	CASNLGGSYNEQFF
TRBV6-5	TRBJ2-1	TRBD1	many	TGTGCCAGCAGTTACTCGTATCCACCGGGACAGGGAAACTACAATGAGCAGTTCTTC	CASSYSYPPGQGNYNEQFF
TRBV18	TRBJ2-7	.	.	TGTGCCAGCTCCCCTCTGGAGGGGGACTACGAGCAGTACTTC	CASSPLEGDYEQYF
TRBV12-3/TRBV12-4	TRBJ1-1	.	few	TGTGCCACGCGCCGGGGGGGGGAGTGGACTGAAGCTTTCTTT	CATRRGGEWTEAFF
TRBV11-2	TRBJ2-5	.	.	TGTGCCAGCAGCCCCTTTGGGGGCGACCAAGAGACCCAGTACTTC	CASSPFGGDQETQYF
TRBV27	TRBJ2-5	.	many	TGTGCCAGCAGTTCATCGGGAGAGACCCAGTACTTC	CASSSSGETQYF
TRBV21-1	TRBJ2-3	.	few	TGTGCCAGCAGGATTAAGAGGGGGCCGGAATCAAATAGCACAGATACGCAGTATTTT	CASRIKRGPESNSTDTQYF
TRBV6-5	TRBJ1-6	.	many	TGTGCCAGCAGTTTATCGCAGGGATGGGGATATTCACCCCTCCACTTT	CASSLSQGWGYSPLHF
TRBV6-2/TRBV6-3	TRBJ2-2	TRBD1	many	TGTGCCAGCAGGCCCCTCGACAGGGTTTGGGTCACCGGGGAGCTGTTTTTT	CASRPLDRVWVTGELFF
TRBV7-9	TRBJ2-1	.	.	TGTGCCATCCCCCGGAACGGGGGCAATGAGCAGTTCTTC	CAIPRNGGNEQFF
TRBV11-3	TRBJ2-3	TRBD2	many	TGTGCCAGCAGCTCGACTAGCGGGGGGTACCCTCGCACAGATACGCAGTATTTT	CASSSTSGGYPRTDTQYF
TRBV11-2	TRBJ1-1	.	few	TGTGCCAGCAGCCCCCCGGTCAGTATGAACACTGAAGCTTTCTTT	CASSPPVSMNTEAFF